This TCR beta chain was identified during a study of neurological immune-mediated disorders (dated by TCRdb to between 2018 and 2020). In terms of the full investigation: Among the 35 or so multiple sclerosis patients, approximately 31 had relapsing-remitting MS and 3 had secondary progressive MS. The study compared peripheral blood TCR-beta repertoires of HTLV-I-associated myelopathy (HAM/TSP) patients, multiple sclerosis patients and healthy controls using UMI-based sequencing. Alongside PBMC samples, the set of 106 TCR-beta libraries contained longitudinal samples, technical triplicates, and paired CD4+ and CD8+ T-cell subsets that had been sorted. The cohort was made up of 68 subjects, consisting of about 15 HAM/TSP patients, 34 multiple sclerosis patients and some 20 healthy controls.

Paper-wide results and their limitations: The highest TCR clonal expansion was observed in HAM/TSP patients, whereas the lowest was observed in MS patients, even when compared with healthy controls. Expanded clones from different subjects shared no identical CDR3 amino acid sequences, which suggests that TCR-beta repertoires were private in all groups. Repertoires from 18 of 34 MS patients were grouped by phylogenetic analysis into a cluster of related CDR3 sequences, suggesting a possible repertoire-level signature. The MS cluster was not associated with any clinical or MRI features, and the authors stated that larger cohorts are needed.

This clonotype was seen at least ten times. The target of this receptor is not known. One base away there is no much larger clone; base qualities are not given. V is reduced by 6 bases and J by 1 base, leaving a spacing of 15 bases between them. Per the germline V gene, SQVTM is the CDR1 and ANQGSEA is the CDR2. From the cysteine up to the phenylalanine, the CDR3 has a length of 14 residues. Here the CDR3 DNA is all that survives: 42 bases in frame from base 1. cDNA was synthesized by template-switch 5'RACE using a primer carrying a 10-nucleotide random unique molecular identifier by which each TCR transcript was tagged. Over 190 million TCR-beta sequences, covering 15-18 subjects, were produced in each sequencing run. The RNeasy kit was used for extraction of total RNA. The KAPA Real-time Library Amplification kit was used to amplify TCR-beta VDJ regions with primers for the TCR constant region and the 5'RACE anchor. A first PCR added sample indexes and Illumina adaptors, after which a second PCR increased the library yield. After Ampure bead purification, the TCR product of roughly 650 bp was size-selected on a 2% E-gel SizeSelection system. Library quality was checked on a Bioanalyzer, concentration was measured with Qubit, and libraries were quantified with the Kapa Library Quantification kit before pooling. An Illumina HiSeq 2500 sequenced the libraries paired-end 2 x 150 bp. To increase sequence diversity, about 25-31% phiX was spiked into each library pool. The paper's processing steps were these. Quality-filtered reads were processed with the UMI-based MiGEC pipeline, which removed over 75% of raw TCR sequences during error correction. IMGT germline references were used for alignment of VDJ genes, and clonotypes were defined by a unique CDR3 amino acid sequence together with V-J genes. Clonal expansion, Shannon diversity and CDR3 relatedness (CalcPairwiseDistances, ClusterSamples) were evaluated with VDJtools, and phylogenetic trees were built with CLCbio workbench. Clones with at least 8 unique UMIs were defined as expanded, with this threshold being based on coefficient-of-variation modelling across technical triplicates. TCRdb reran the public reads through fastp at Q25 and MiXCR, keeping productive beta chains. CDR3 protein sequences are deduplicated, and each keeps its most common genes and DNA. It is TCRdb's table, rather than the study itself, that gives the V and J calls and clone size. The sample table holds around 68,000 distinct CDR3 sequences, of which over 4% were seen once. In total, the top ten clones hold just over 2.5% of the sample.

For the unsorted PBMC libraries, 2 million PBMCs were stored in RNAlater at -80 degrees C until RNA extraction and were used to generate the libraries. The multiple sclerosis patients were enrolled in a US clinical protocol that evaluated disease progression with magnetic resonance imaging. Peripheral blood was subjected to Ficoll-Hypaque density gradient centrifugation to isolate PBMCs, which were then cryopreserved in liquid nitrogen. The source is a man between 45 and 60 years old with multiple sclerosis. Material for sequencing was PBMCs. The receptor chain draws on TRBV29-1 and TRBJ2-5; the D region is possibly TRBD1 or TRBD2, each matching across 5 bases. The sequenced DNA is TGCAGCGTCGAAAACCGGGACGTCCAAGAGACCCAGTACTTC. This gives the protein CSVENRDVQETQYF.